Sequencing of this T cell receptor (beta chain) was carried out in a study of identical twins. Germline V gene data show CDR1 as SNHLY and CDR2 as FYNNEI. This CDR3 has 13 amino acids. Trimming shortened V by 8 bases and J by 2 bases, and 11 bases separated the two germline ends. TCRdb fed the 5' RACE reads into MiXCR, producing one record per CDR3 protein. The profile shows 500,000 or so distinct CDR3 sequences, 20% to 25% of them singletons. This same sample was also taken into another study, of T cells expressing NK-cell markers.

The TCR was taken from a young woman in good health. V is TRBV2 and J is TRBJ2-3; maybe TRBD2 (5 bases). Sequencing input: CD4+ T cells sorted from blood. The CDR3 loop reads CASGGIITDTQYF. The DNA for the CDR3 is TGTGCCAGCGGAGGAATCATCACAGATACGCAGTATTTT.